A selection of T cell receptor beta chains follows, all from one sample in a study of blood T cells in healthy people across ages. TCRdb re-derived calls from the 5' RACE reads in MiXCR, one entry per CDR3 protein. Of some 780,000 distinct CDR3 sequences detected, roughly three fifths appear once; the ten largest clones hold roughly 26%. Sequencing used blood. The origin of the receptors is a man in his forties or fifties in good health. CDR3s include the opening cysteine and the closing phenylalanine or tryptophan. D genes are given only for firm matches. Rows give clone size only sometimes, using once, few, many, or a class for an expanded clone.

V gene: TRBV27
J gene: TRBJ1-1
clone size: .
D gene: .
CDR3 protein: CASSPTLGREAFF
CDR3 DNA: TGTGCCAGCAGTCCCACACTGGGGCGTGAAGCTTTCTTT

V gene: TRBV6-2/TRBV6-3
J gene: TRBJ1-2
clone size: .
D gene: .
CDR3 protein: CASSPHSTDVYGYTF
CDR3 DNA: TGTGCCAGCAGTCCCCATTCAACAGATGTCTACGGCTACACCTTC

V gene: TRBV27
J gene: TRBJ2-3
clone size: .
D gene: TRBD1
CDR3 protein: CASSKVGTGFFSDTQYF
CDR3 DNA: TGTGCCAGCAGTAAAGTCGGGACAGGGTTTTTTTCAGATACGCAGTATTTT

V gene: TRBV20-1
J gene: TRBJ2-1
clone size: few
D gene: TRBD2
CDR3 protein: CSAEGTSGYNEQFF
CDR3 DNA: TGCAGTGCTGAGGGGACTAGCGGCTACAATGAGCAGTTCTTC

V gene: TRBV10-1
J gene: TRBJ2-7
clone size: .
D gene: .
CDR3 protein: CASSDSTNEQYF
CDR3 DNA: TGCGCCAGCAGTGACAGCACCAATGAGCAGTACTTC

V gene: TRBV7-2
J gene: TRBJ1-5
clone size: few
D gene: .
CDR3 protein: CASSLDRTGNQPQHF
CDR3 DNA: TGTGCCAGCAGCTTAGATCGCACAGGGAATCAGCCCCAGCATTTT

V gene: TRBV10-3
J gene: TRBJ1-6
clone size: .
D gene: .
CDR3 protein: CAISEASYNSPLHF
CDR3 DNA: TGTGCCATCAGTGAGGCCAGTTATAATTCACCCCTCCACTTT

V gene: TRBV20-1
J gene: TRBJ1-2
clone size: few
D gene: TRBD1
CDR3 protein: CSARDPRGPNYGYTF
CDR3 DNA: TGCAGTGCTAGAGATCCCAGGGGGCCTAACTATGGCTACACCTTC

V gene: TRBV2
J gene: TRBJ2-7
clone size: .
D gene: .
CDR3 protein: CASSPVGNEQYF
CDR3 DNA: TGTGCCAGCAGTCCCGTCGGGAACGAGCAGTACTTC

V gene: TRBV6-1
J gene: TRBJ1-4
clone size: few
D gene: .
CDR3 protein: CASSRDLDEKLFF
CDR3 DNA: TGTGCCAGCAGCCGGGACCTGGACGAAAAACTGTTTTTT

V gene: TRBV6-6
J gene: TRBJ2-1
clone size: .
D gene: .
CDR3 protein: CASSYSALGNFNEQFF
CDR3 DNA: TGTGCCAGCAGTTACTCGGCGCTAGGGAATTTCAATGAGCAGTTCTTC

V gene: TRBV14
J gene: TRBJ2-3
clone size: few
D gene: .
CDR3 protein: CASSPEELLRDTQYF
CDR3 DNA: TGTGCCAGCAGTCCGGAGGAGCTACTTCGGGATACGCAGTATTTT

V gene: TRBV3-1
J gene: TRBJ2-5
clone size: .
D gene: .
CDR3 protein: CASSRQYGSETQYF
CDR3 DNA: TGTGCCAGCAGCCGACAGTACGGATCGGAGACCCAGTACTTC

V gene: TRBV4-1
J gene: TRBJ2-5
clone size: few
D gene: .
CDR3 protein: CASSQDGKTQYF
CDR3 DNA: TGCGCCAGCAGCCAAGATGGGAAGACCCAGTACTTC

V gene: TRBV29-1
J gene: TRBJ2-3
clone size: .
D gene: .
CDR3 protein: CSVGQGADTQYF
CDR3 DNA: TGCAGCGTTGGCCAGGGAGCAGATACGCAGTATTTT

V gene: TRBV9
J gene: TRBJ2-7
clone size: .
D gene: TRBD2
CDR3 protein: CASSVELAGAYEQYF
CDR3 DNA: TGTGCCAGCAGCGTAGAACTAGCGGGAGCCTACGAGCAGTACTTC

V gene: TRBV20-1
J gene: TRBJ2-7
clone size: .
D gene: TRBD1
CDR3 protein: CSAGATGWKDYEQYF
CDR3 DNA: TGCAGTGCTGGCGCGACAGGGTGGAAAGACTACGAGCAGTACTTC

V gene: TRBV24-1
J gene: TRBJ2-1
clone size: few
D gene: .
CDR3 protein: CATSDQKDGEEQFF
CDR3 DNA: TGTGCCACCAGTGACCAAAAAGACGGAGAAGAGCAGTTCTTC

V gene: TRBV13
J gene: TRBJ2-5
clone size: .
D gene: TRBD2
CDR3 protein: CASSGEEETQYF
CDR3 DNA: TGTGCCAGTAGCGGGGAGGAAGAGACCCAGTACTTC

V gene: TRBV4-2
J gene: TRBJ2-3
clone size: .
D gene: .
CDR3 protein: CASSQDIASGTDTQYF
CDR3 DNA: TGTGCCAGCAGCCAAGATATAGCTAGCGGCACAGATACGCAGTATTTT

V gene: TRBV11-2
J gene: TRBJ2-7
clone size: .
D gene: .
CDR3 protein: CASSSTLLPYEQYF
CDR3 DNA: TGTGCCAGCAGCTCTACCCTGTTACCCTACGAGCAGTACTTC

V gene: TRBV4-1
J gene: TRBJ2-5
clone size: .
D gene: .
CDR3 protein: CASSLPRRGPQETQYF
CDR3 DNA: TGCGCCAGCAGCCTCCCCCGCCGGGGGCCACAAGAGACCCAGTACTTC

V gene: TRBV28
J gene: TRBJ1-6
clone size: .
D gene: .
CDR3 protein: CASTGASSYNSPLHF
CDR3 DNA: TGTGCCAGCACGGGGGCGAGCTCCTATAATTCACCCCTCCACTTT

V gene: TRBV7-6
J gene: TRBJ2-7
clone size: .
D gene: .
CDR3 protein: CARRGSSPSYEQYF
CDR3 DNA: TGTGCCAGACGGGGCTCTTCGCCCTCCTACGAGCAGTACTTC

V gene: TRBV4-2
J gene: TRBJ1-2
clone size: few
D gene: .
CDR3 protein: CASSQETGTDYGYTF
CDR3 DNA: TGTGCCAGCAGCCAAGAAACGGGGACGGACTATGGCTACACCTTC

V gene: TRBV15
J gene: TRBJ2-5
clone size: .
D gene: .
CDR3 protein: CATSTGRTGVETQYF
CDR3 DNA: TGTGCCACCAGCACCGGGAGAACAGGGGTCGAGACCCAGTACTTC

V gene: TRBV20-1
J gene: TRBJ1-1
clone size: .
D gene: .
CDR3 protein: CSARAPVNTEAFF
CDR3 DNA: TGCAGTGCTCGCGCCCCAGTGAACACTGAAGCTTTCTTT

V gene: TRBV7-3
J gene: TRBJ2-1
clone size: .
D gene: .
CDR3 protein: CASSLIGGVNEQFF
CDR3 DNA: TGTGCCAGCAGCTTAATCGGAGGGGTCAATGAGCAGTTCTTC

V gene: TRBV7-8
J gene: TRBJ1-2
clone size: .
D gene: .
CDR3 protein: CASSSSLFNLGGYTF
CDR3 DNA: TGTGCCAGCAGCTCTTCCCTTTTTAATCTAGGTGGCTACACCTTC

V gene: TRBV12-3/TRBV12-4
J gene: TRBJ2-5
clone size: few
D gene: .
CDR3 protein: CASSLVGPRETQYF
CDR3 DNA: TGTGCCAGCAGTTTAGTGGGGCCGAGGGAGACCCAGTACTTC

V gene: TRBV6-6
J gene: TRBJ1-2
clone size: .
D gene: .
CDR3 protein: CASSYGRPDYGYTF
CDR3 DNA: TGTGCCAGCAGTTACGGCAGGCCGGATTATGGCTACACCTTC

V gene: TRBV24-1
J gene: TRBJ2-7
clone size: few
D gene: TRBD2
CDR3 protein: CATSDPSGAYF
CDR3 DNA: TGTGCCACCAGCGATCCTAGCGGGGCGTACTTC

V gene: TRBV4-3
J gene: TRBJ2-3
clone size: .
D gene: .
CDR3 protein: CASSQEGGRTDTQYF
CDR3 DNA: TGCGCCAGCAGCCAAGAGGGGGGACGCACAGATACGCAGTATTTT

V gene: TRBV7-6
J gene: TRBJ2-1
clone size: few
D gene: TRBD1
CDR3 protein: CASSYLTGVGTNEQFF
CDR3 DNA: TGTGCCAGCAGCTACCTAACAGGGGTAGGGACCAATGAGCAGTTCTTC

V gene: TRBV6-2/TRBV6-3
J gene: TRBJ1-5
clone size: .
D gene: .
CDR3 protein: CASTKDSFGPQHF
CDR3 DNA: TGTGCCAGCACCAAGGACAGCTTTGGGCCCCAGCATTTT

V gene: TRBV7-2
J gene: TRBJ2-3
clone size: .
D gene: TRBD2
CDR3 protein: CAGKREGRGTDTQYF
CDR3 DNA: TGTGCCGGTAAGCGGGAGGGCCGAGGCACAGATACGCAGTATTTT

V gene: TRBV6-2/TRBV6-3
J gene: TRBJ2-1
clone size: many
D gene: TRBD2
CDR3 protein: CASSWGGSPRGQFF
CDR3 DNA: TGTGCCAGCAGTTGGGGCGGGAGTCCCAGAGGGCAGTTCTTC

V gene: TRBV20-1
J gene: TRBJ2-3
clone size: .
D gene: TRBD2
CDR3 protein: CSAKGSRREGPTDTQYF
CDR3 DNA: TGCAGTGCTAAGGGCAGTCGGCGGGAGGGCCCCACAGATACGCAGTATTTT

V gene: TRBV10-2
J gene: TRBJ2-3
clone size: .
D gene: .
CDR3 protein: CASSEQRRTDTQYF
CDR3 DNA: TGCGCCAGCAGTGAGCAGAGACGGACAGATACGCAGTATTTT

V gene: TRBV4-2
J gene: TRBJ2-1
clone size: .
D gene: .
CDR3 protein: CASSQEPGGNEQFF
CDR3 DNA: TGTGCCAGCAGCCAAGAACCGGGTGGTAATGAGCAGTTCTTC

V gene: TRBV7-8
J gene: TRBJ2-1
clone size: .
D gene: .
CDR3 protein: CASSSGGGPYNEQFF
CDR3 DNA: TGTGCCAGCAGCTCCGGAGGGGGACCCTACAATGAGCAGTTCTTC

V gene: TRBV6-2/TRBV6-3
J gene: TRBJ2-7
clone size: .
D gene: .
CDR3 protein: CASSYSPTSLHEQYF
CDR3 DNA: TGTGCCAGCAGTTACTCCCCCACTAGCCTCCACGAGCAGTACTTC

V gene: TRBV7-9
J gene: TRBJ2-3
clone size: .
D gene: .
CDR3 protein: CASSPTDRSTDTQYF
CDR3 DNA: TGTGCCAGCAGCCCAACGGACAGAAGCACAGATACGCAGTATTTT

V gene: TRBV18
J gene: TRBJ1-5
clone size: .
D gene: .
CDR3 protein: CASSPIPGGGAQGNQPQHF
CDR3 DNA: TGTGCCAGCTCACCAATCCCTGGTGGGGGGGCGCAGGGCAATCAGCCCCAGCATTTT

V gene: TRBV27
J gene: TRBJ2-3
clone size: .
D gene: .
CDR3 protein: CASSLGGHFTDTQYF
CDR3 DNA: TGTGCCAGCAGTTTGGGGGGCCATTTCACAGATACGCAGTATTTT

V gene: TRBV20-1
J gene: TRBJ2-1
clone size: .
D gene: TRBD2
CDR3 protein: CSARDHRTSGGANEQFF
CDR3 DNA: TGCAGTGCTAGGGACCACCGGACTAGCGGGGGGGCCAATGAGCAGTTCTTC

V gene: TRBV7-9
J gene: TRBJ2-5
clone size: few
D gene: TRBD1
CDR3 protein: CATRGRGETQYF
CDR3 DNA: TGTGCCACCAGGGGGCGCGGAGAGACCCAGTACTTC